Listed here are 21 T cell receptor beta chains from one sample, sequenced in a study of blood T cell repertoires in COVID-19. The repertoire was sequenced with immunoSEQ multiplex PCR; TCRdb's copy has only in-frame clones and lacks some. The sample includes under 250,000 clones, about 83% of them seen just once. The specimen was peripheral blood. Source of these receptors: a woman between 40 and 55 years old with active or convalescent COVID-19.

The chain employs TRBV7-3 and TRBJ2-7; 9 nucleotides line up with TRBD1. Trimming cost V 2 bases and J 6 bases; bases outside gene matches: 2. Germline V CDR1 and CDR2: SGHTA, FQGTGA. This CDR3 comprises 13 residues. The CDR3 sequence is CASSLEQGAEQYF. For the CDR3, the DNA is TGTGCCAGCAGCTTAGAACAGGGGGCCGAGCAGTACTTC.

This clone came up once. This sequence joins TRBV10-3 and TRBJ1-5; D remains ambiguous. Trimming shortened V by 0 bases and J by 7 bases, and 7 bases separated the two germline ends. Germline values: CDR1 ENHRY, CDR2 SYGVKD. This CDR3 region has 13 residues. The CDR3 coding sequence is TGTGCCATCAGTGAGTCGACCAGGCAGCCCCAGCATTTT. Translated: CAISESTRQPQHF.

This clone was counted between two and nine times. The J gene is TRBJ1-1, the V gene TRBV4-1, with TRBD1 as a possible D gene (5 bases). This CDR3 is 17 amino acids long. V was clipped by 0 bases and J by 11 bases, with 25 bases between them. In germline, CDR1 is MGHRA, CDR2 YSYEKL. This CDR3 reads CASSQDLWVKAGKDAFF. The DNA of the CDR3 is TGCGCCAGCAGCCAAGATCTTTGGGTTAAGGCAGGGAAGGACGCTTTCTTT.

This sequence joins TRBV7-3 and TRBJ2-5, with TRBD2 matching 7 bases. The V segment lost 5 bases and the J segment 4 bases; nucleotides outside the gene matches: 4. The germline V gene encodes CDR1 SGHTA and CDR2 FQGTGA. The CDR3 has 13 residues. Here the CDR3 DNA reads TGTGCCAGCAGCCGGGGGGATGGAGAGACCCAGTACTTC. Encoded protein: CASSRGDGETQYF.

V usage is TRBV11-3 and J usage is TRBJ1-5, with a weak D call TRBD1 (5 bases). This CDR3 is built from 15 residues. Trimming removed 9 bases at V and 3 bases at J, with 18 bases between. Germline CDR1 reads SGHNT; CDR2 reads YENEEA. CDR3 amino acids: CASSQSDIHNQPQHF. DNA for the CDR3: TGTGCCAGTTCTCAATCGGACATACACAATCAGCCCCAGCATTTT.

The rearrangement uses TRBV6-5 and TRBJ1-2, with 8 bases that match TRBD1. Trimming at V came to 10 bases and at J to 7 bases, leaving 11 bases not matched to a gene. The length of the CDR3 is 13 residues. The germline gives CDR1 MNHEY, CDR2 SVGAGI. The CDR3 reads CATRTGSRSGYTF. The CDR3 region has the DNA TGTGCCACCAGGACAGGGTCGAGGAGTGGCTACACCTTC.

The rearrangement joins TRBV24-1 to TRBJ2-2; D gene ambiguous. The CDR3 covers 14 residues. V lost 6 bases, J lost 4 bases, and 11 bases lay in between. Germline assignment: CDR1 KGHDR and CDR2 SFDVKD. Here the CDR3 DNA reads TGTGCCACCAGTTCGTCAGGTTCCACCGGGGAGCTGTTTTTT. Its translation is CATSSSGSTGELFF.

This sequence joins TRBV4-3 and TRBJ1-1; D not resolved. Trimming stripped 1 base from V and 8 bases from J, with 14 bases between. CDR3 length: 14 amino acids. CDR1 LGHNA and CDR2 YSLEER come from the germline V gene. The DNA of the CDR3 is TGCGCCAGCAGCCAAGTGAGGGAGCGGGGAGAAGCTTTCTTT. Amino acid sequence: CASSQVRERGEAFF.

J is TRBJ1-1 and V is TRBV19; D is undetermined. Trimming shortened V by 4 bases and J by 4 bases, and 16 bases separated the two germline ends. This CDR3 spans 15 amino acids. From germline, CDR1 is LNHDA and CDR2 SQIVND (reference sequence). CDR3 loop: CASSTPFSRGTEAFF. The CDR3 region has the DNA TGTGCCAGTAGTACCCCTTTTAGTCGGGGCACTGAAGCTTTCTTT.

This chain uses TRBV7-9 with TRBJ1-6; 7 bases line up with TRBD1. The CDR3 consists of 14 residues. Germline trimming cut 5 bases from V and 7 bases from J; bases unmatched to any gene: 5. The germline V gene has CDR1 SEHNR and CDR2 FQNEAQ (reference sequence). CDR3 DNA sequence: TGTGCCAGCAGCGGGACAGTAACCAATTCACCCCTCCACTTT. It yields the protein CASSGTVTNSPLHF.

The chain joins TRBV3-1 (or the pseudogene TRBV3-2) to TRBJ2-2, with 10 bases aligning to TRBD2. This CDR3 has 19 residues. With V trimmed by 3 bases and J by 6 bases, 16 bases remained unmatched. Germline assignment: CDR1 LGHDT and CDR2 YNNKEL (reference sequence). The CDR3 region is CASSHYLVRLAGVSGELFF. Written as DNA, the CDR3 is TGTGCCAGCAGCCATTATTTAGTTAGGCTAGCGGGAGTATCCGGGGAGCTGTTTTTT.

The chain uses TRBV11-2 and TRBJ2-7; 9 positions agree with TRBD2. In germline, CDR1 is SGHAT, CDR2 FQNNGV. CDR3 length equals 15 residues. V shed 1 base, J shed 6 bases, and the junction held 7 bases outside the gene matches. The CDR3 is CASSLGRGGQSEQYF. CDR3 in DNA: TGTGCCAGCAGCTTAGGGCGGGGGGGCCAATCCGAGCAGTACTTC. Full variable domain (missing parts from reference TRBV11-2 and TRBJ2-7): EAGVAQSPRYKIIEKRQSVAFWCNPISGHATLYWYQQILGQGPKLLIQFQNNGVVDDSQLPKDRFSAERLKGVDSTLKIQPAKLEDSAVYLCASSLGRGGQSEQYFGPGTRLTVT.

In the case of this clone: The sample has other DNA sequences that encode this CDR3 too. In DNA form, the CDR3 reads TGCGCCAGCAGCTTGGCAGTGAACACTGAAGCTTTCTTT. It translates to CASSLAVNTEAFF. The chain carries TRBV5-1 and TRBJ1-1, with no clear D. Trimming pared 0 bases from V and 0 bases from J, leaving 3 bases between. Germline CDR1 is SGHRS and CDR2 is YFSETQ. The CDR3 has 13 residues.

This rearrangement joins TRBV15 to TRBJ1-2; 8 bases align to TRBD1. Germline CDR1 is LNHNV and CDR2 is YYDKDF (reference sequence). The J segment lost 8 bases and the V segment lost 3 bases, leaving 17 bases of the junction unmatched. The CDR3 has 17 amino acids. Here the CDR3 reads CATSRTHSPDRGRGYTF. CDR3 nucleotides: TGTGCCACCAGCAGGACCCACAGCCCTGACAGGGGTCGAGGCTACACCTTC.

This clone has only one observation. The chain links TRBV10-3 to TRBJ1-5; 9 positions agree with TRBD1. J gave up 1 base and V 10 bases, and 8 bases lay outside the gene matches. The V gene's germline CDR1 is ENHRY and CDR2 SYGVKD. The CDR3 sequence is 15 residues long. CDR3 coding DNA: TGTGCCACGACAGGGGGGGTTACAAGCAATCAGCCCCAGCATTTT. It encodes CATTGGVTSNQPQHF.

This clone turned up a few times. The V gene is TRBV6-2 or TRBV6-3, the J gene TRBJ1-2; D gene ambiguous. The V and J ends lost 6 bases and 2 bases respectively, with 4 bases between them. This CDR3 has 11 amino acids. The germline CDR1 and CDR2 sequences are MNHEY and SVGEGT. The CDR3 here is CASSLNYGYTF. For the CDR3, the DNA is TGTGCCAGCAGCCTAAACTATGGCTACACCTTC.

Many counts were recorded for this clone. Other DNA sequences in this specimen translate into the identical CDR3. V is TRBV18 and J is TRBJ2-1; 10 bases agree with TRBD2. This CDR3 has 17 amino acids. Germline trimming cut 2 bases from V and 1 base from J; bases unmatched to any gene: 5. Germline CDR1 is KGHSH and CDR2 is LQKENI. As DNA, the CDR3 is TGTGCCAGCTCACCATCTAGCGGGAGAGTATCCTACAATGAGCAGTTCTTC. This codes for CASSPSSGRVSYNEQFF.

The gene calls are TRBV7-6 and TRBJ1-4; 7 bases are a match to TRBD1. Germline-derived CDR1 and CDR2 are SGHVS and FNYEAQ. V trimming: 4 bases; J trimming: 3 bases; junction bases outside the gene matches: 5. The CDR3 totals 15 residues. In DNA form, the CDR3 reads TGTGCCAGCAGCTCAAACAGGGGTGCTAATGAAAAACTGTTTTTT. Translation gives CASSSNRGANEKLFF.

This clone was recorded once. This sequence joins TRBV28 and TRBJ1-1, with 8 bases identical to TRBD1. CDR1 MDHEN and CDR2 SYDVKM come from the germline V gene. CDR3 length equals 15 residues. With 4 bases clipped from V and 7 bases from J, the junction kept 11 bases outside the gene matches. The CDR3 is CASSSLALDRGEAFF. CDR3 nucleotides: TGTGCCAGCAGTTCTCTAGCCCTCGACAGGGGTGAAGCTTTCTTT.

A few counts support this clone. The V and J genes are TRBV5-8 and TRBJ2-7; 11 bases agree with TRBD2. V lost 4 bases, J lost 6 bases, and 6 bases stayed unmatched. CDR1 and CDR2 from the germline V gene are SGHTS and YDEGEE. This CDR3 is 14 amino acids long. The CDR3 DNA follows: TGTGCCAGCAGCCGTACTAGCGGGAGTGCCGAGCAGTACTTC. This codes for CASSRTSGSAEQYF.

Written as DNA, the CDR3 is TGTGCCAGCAGGCGTTCCGAGACAGGGGAAAACACCATATATTTT. It encodes CASRRSETGENTIYF. The chain joins TRBV2 to TRBJ1-3, with TRBD1 matching over 8 bases. The germline V gene has CDR1 SNHLY and CDR2 FYNNEI. The V and J ends lost 6 bases and 6 bases, in that order; junction bases with no gene match: 10. CDR3 size: 15 residues.